The 24 T cell receptor beta chains in this list originate from one sample, sequenced in a study of siplizumab effects on memory and regulatory T cells. Here immunoSEQ multiplex PCR was the method, and the copy in TCRdb shows in-frame clones only, minus some. The profile shows some 70,000 clones, 80% to 90% of them singletons. Material for sequencing was Tregs sorted from blood. Every receptor here comes from a human donor in good health.

The chain has TRBV6-5 and TRBJ1-4; D remains ambiguous. Germline CDR1 MNHEY, CDR2 SVGAGI. V was trimmed by 0 bases and J by 5 bases, leaving 10 bases between them. The CDR3 sequence is 15 residues long. CDR3 protein: CASSYSRAGNEKLFF. CDR3 in DNA: TGTGCCAGCAGTTACTCGAGGGCGGGGAATGAAAAACTGTTTTTT.

This clone came up a few times. The rearrangement joins TRBV5-4 to TRBJ2-5; D gene unclear. The germline V and J ends were trimmed by 4 bases and 2 bases, with 12 bases remaining between them. In germline, CDR1 is SGHNT, CDR2 YYREEE (reference sequence). CDR3 length: 14 residues. As DNA, the CDR3 is TGTGCCAGCAGCCTGGTGTCGCAGCAAGAGACCCAGTACTTC. Translation gives CASSLVSQQETQYF.

J is TRBJ2-1 and V is TRBV14; TRBD2 matches at 10 bases. Trimming removed 0 bases from V and 5 bases from J; junction bases left unmatched: 4. The CDR3 is 16 residues long. In germline, CDR1 is SGHDN, CDR2 FVKESK. The CDR3 protein is CASSQEWLAGDNEQFF. As DNA, the CDR3 is TGTGCCAGCAGCCAAGAATGGCTAGCGGGAGACAATGAGCAGTTCTTC.

The CDR3 sequence: CASSLGFRAQTLNKETQYF. The CDR3 DNA is TGTGCCAGCAGCTTGGGTTTCCGGGCCCAAACCCTAAATAAAGAGACCCAGTACTTC. The chain joins TRBV5-6 to TRBJ2-5, with unresolved D. Germline CDR1 SGHDT, CDR2 YYEEEE. The V end was cut by 0 bases, the J end by 3 bases, with 24 bases between. The CDR3 is 19 amino acids.

V gene TRBV10-3 combines with J gene TRBJ1-2; TRBD1 matches at 9 bases. With 8 bases clipped from V and 4 bases from J, the junction kept 2 bases outside the gene matches. The germline V gene has CDR1 ENHRY and CDR2 SYGVKD. The CDR3 sequence is 12 residues long. CDR3 nucleotides: TGTGCCATCGGGACAGGGCCCTATGGCTACACCTTC. It translates to CAIGTGPYGYTF.

The chain couples TRBV7-9 to TRBJ2-3, with 11 bases fitting TRBD2. Trimming took 5 bases from V and 4 from J; bases not matched to a gene: 5. The CDR3 covers 15 residues. From germline, CDR1 is SEHNR and CDR2 FQNEAQ (reference sequence). CDR3 nucleotides: TGTGCCAGCAGCCTTAGCGGGAGGGCCCCAGATACGCAGTATTTT. This codes for CASSLSGRAPDTQYF.

This clone was seen more than once but under ten times. This chain connects TRBV19 to TRBJ1-4; unclear D gene. The CDR3 extends over 16 amino acids. Germline V CDR1 and CDR2: LNHDA, SQIVND (reference sequence). V was trimmed by 1 base and J by 1 base, leaving 10 bases between them. The CDR3 DNA follows: TGTGCCAGTAGTATAGGGCCCTCGCGAACTAATGAAAAACTGTTTTTT. Its translation is CASSIGPSRTNEKLFF.

V is TRBV5-1 and J is TRBJ2-7; 7 bases align to TRBD1. J gave up 4 bases and V 4 bases, and 5 bases lay outside the gene matches. Germline CDR1 reads SGHRS; CDR2 reads YFSETQ. The CDR3 consists of 13 residues. CDR3 in DNA: TGCGCCAGCAGCCAAACAGGGGTTTACGAGCAGTACTTC. Its translation is CASSQTGVYEQYF.

This sequence joins TRBV6-4 and TRBJ2-7, with 10 bases fitting TRBD2. Germline trimming cut 5 bases from V and 6 bases from J; bases unmatched to any gene: 7. In germline, CDR1 is MRHNA, CDR2 SNTAGT. The CDR3 spans 14 residues. This chain's CDR3 is CASSLTSGRGEQYF. The CDR3 DNA is TGTGCCAGCAGTTTGACTAGCGGGCGGGGCGAGCAGTACTTC.

This clone was found once. This sequence joins TRBV21-1 and TRBJ2-7; TRBD2 is the table's D call and was not checked against the DNA. TRBV21-1 is classified as a pseudogene. This CDR3 region has 17 residues. The CDR3 DNA reads as TGTGCCAGCAGCAAAGCTGCGGGAGGGCCGTTTTCTGGGGAGCAGTACTTC. Translated: CASSKAAGGPFSGEQYF.

Comment on this clone: At one of its ends the junction is not consistent with the germline gene, which may arise from a read error. V gene TRBV7-7 combines with J gene TRBJ2-5, with D possibly matching TRBD2 (5 bases). Germline-derived CDR1 and CDR2 are SSHAT and FNYEAQ (reference sequence). The CDR3 runs to 14 residues. The CDR3 spells CASSFVIGGETQYF. The DNA for the CDR3 is TGTGCTAGCAGCTTTGTCATTGGCGGGGAGACCCAGTACTTC.

The rearrangement links TRBV19 to TRBJ1-2, with a possible D match to TRBD1 (6 bases). Trimming cost V 4 bases and J 4 bases, with 13 bases left between them. CDR3 length: 14 residues. CDR1 is LNHDA and CDR2 is SQIVND in the germline V gene (reference sequence). Here the CDR3 DNA reads TGTGCCAGTAGTACTCCGGGACATAGCTATGGCTACACCTTC. This gives the protein CASSTPGHSYGYTF.

The chain combines TRBV12-5 with TRBJ2-5; D may be TRBD2 (5 bases). The CDR3 contains 13 residues. The V gene lost 6 bases and the J gene lost 9 bases, with 17 bases spanning the gap. In germline, CDR1 is LGHNT, CDR2 FRNRAP. The CDR3 nucleotides are TGTGCTAGTGGCAAAGGTGCCCCCGGGGCCCAGTACTTC. It codes for CASGKGAPGAQYF.

This sequence joins TRBV5-1 and TRBJ1-1; maybe TRBD1 (5 bases). CDR1 SGHRS and CDR2 YFSETQ come from the germline V gene. Trimming cost V 6 bases and J 1 base, with 10 bases left between them. This CDR3 spans 13 amino acids. The CDR3 DNA reads TGCGCCAGCATCGGGACTACGAACACTGAAGCTTTCTTT. Protein: CASIGTTNTEAFF.

V gene TRBV6-1 combines with J gene TRBJ2-3; TRBD2 matches 7 bases. This CDR3 has 15 residues. Germline V lookup: CDR1 MNHNS, CDR2 SASEGT. Trimming at V came to 3 bases and at J to 7 bases, leaving 10 bases not matched to a gene. Here the CDR3 reads CASSDGGGGSHTQYF. In DNA, the CDR3 is TGTGCCAGCAGTGACGGCGGGGGTGGGTCGCATACGCAGTATTTT.

The chain recombines TRBV10-3 with TRBJ1-4, with unresolved D. V was trimmed by 6 bases and J by 1 base, leaving 9 bases between them. In germline, CDR1 is ENHRY, CDR2 SYGVKD. The CDR3 spans 14 residues. The DNA of the CDR3 is TGTGCCATCAGGAGCGGCTTAACTAATGAAAAACTGTTTTTT. It codes for CAIRSGLTNEKLFF.

This chain joins TRBV5-1 and TRBJ2-2, with 12 bases identical to TRBD2. This CDR3 is built from 18 residues. With 0 bases clipped from V and 6 bases from J, the junction kept 9 bases outside the gene matches. CDR1 SGHRS and CDR2 YFSETQ come from the germline V gene. The CDR3 protein is CASSLASGRVYIAGELFF. Here the CDR3 DNA reads TGCGCCAGCAGCTTGGCTAGCGGGAGGGTTTATATCGCCGGGGAGCTGTTTTTT.

The chain couples TRBV7-3 to TRBJ1-1, with D unclear. CDR1 is SGHTA and CDR2 is FQGTGA in the germline V gene. CDR3 length: 17 residues. V lost 5 bases and J 0 bases, leaving 19 bases between the germline ends. The CDR3 coding sequence is TGTGCCAGCAGCCGGAGTAAACGAGGGAAGGTGAACACTGAAGCTTTCTTT. Its protein is CASSRSKRGKVNTEAFF.

The rearrangement links TRBV5-8 to TRBJ2-2; TRBD1 or TRBD2 may be the D gene (5 bases each). The V gene's germline CDR1 is SGHTS and CDR2 YDEGEE. This CDR3 has 15 residues. V shed 4 bases and J shed 8 bases, with 18 bases lying between them. The CDR3 DNA sequence: TGTGCCAGCAGCGCGATCTGGGGGAGCTCTGGGGAGCTGTTTTTT. It yields the protein CASSAIWGSSGELFF.

The rearrangement joins TRBV11-3 to TRBJ1-1, with a tentative D call TRBD1 (5 bases). The CDR3 is 14 residues long. Between the trimmed V and J ends, which lost 5 bases and 2 bases, there was a span of 12 bases. The germline V gene has CDR1 SGHNT and CDR2 YENEEA. The CDR3 coding sequence is TGTGCCAGCAGCCCCCGACAGAAAAACACTGAAGCTTTCTTT. It yields the protein CASSPRQKNTEAFF.

The sample holds a few counts of this clone. This specimen includes other DNA sequences encoding the same CDR3. The chain recombines TRBV19 with TRBJ1-2; no reliable D call. Deletions cut 4 bases from V and 4 bases from J, with 7 bases between. CDR3 length equals 12 residues. Germline CDR1 LNHDA, CDR2 SQIVND (reference sequence). CDR3 nucleotides: TGTGCCAGTAGTACACGAGTCTATGGCTACACCTTC. It codes for CASSTRVYGYTF. Looking up the rest from reference TRBV19 and TRBJ1-2 gives the full variable domain: DGGITQSPKYLFRKEGQNVTLSCEQNLNHDAMYWYRQDPGQGLRLIYYSQIVNDFQKGDIAEGYSVSREKKESFPLTVTSAQKNPTAFYLCASSTRVYGYTFGSGTRLTVV.

The chain has TRBV18 and TRBJ2-7, with D perhaps being TRBD1 or TRBD2 (6 bases each). This CDR3 comprises 15 residues. V lost 3 bases, J lost 5 bases, and 17 bases lay in between. Germline assignment: CDR1 KGHSH and CDR2 LQKENI. The DNA for the CDR3 is TGTGCCAGCTCACCGCCGTGGGGGGCAGGGGACGAGCAGTACTTC. Translation gives CASSPPWGAGDEQYF.

This rearrangement joins TRBV6-5 to TRBJ2-7; a weak D match, TRBD2 (5 bases). V dropped 6 bases and J dropped 2 bases, with 17 bases sitting between them. Germline lookup yields CDR1 MNHEY and CDR2 SVGAGI. The CDR3 has 15 residues. This CDR3 is CASSRNPGNPYEQYF. In DNA form, the CDR3 reads TGTGCCAGCAGCCGAAACCCGGGGAATCCCTACGAGCAGTACTTC.

The chain combines TRBV7-8 with TRBJ1-3; D unresolved. Trimming removed 8 bases from V and 0 bases from J, with 11 bases in between. The CDR3 totals 14 residues. Germline CDR1 SGHVS, CDR2 FQNEAQ. CDR3 loop: CASADRFSGNTIYF. In DNA form, the CDR3 reads TGTGCCAGCGCCGACCGCTTCTCTGGAAACACCATATATTTT.